The clone carrying this TCR beta chain was seen many times. What it binds is unknown. This entry is derived from a study of identical twins. Overall study findings and caveats: Some out-of-frame alpha sequences were shared by twins, and these showed excess low generation probability. Sequences that were beta out-of-frame showed weaker excess twin sharing.

Germline lookup yields CDR1 SQVTM and CDR2 ANQGSEA. Trimming took 3 bases from V and 3 from J, leaving 11 bases between them. The CDR3 consists of 13 residues. One entry per CDR3 protein, called by TCRdb with MiXCR from the 5' RACE reads. This table holds some 600,000 distinct CDR3 sequences, about 7% found once. The same sample was also used in a study of yellow fever vaccine responses in identical twins.

The chain has TRBV29-1 and TRBJ1-1; the D is unclear. Input material: PBMCs. The receptor comes from a woman under 30 in good health. CDR3: CSVDIGDYTEAFF. The CDR3 DNA reads as TGCAGCGTTGATATAGGAGATTACACTGAAGCTTTCTTT.